The present entry profiles one T cell receptor beta chain with its context. The antigen is unknown. Sequence at one end of the junction differs from germline and may be a read error. This record belongs to a study of blood T cells in healthy people across ages. Regarding the study as a whole: Observed TCR beta diversity showed a strong correlation with the percentage of naive T cells as measured by flow cytometry. The authors considered diversity estimates from one million T cells to be underestimates.

The CDR3 runs 15 residues. The germline CDR1 and CDR2 sequences are SQVTM and ANQGSEA. Every participating donor contributed 9.5 to 10 milliliters of peripheral blood through a draw. It was with a sample-barcoded 5' primer and a J-beta primer mix that a second PCR of about 6 to 12 cycles was run. CDR3-containing paired-end reads numbered at least 2.5 million in each sample. TCRdb analysed the 5' RACE reads with MiXCR anew, one entry per CDR3 protein. The table shows roughly 700,000 distinct CDR3 sequences, with 49% occurring only once. Material: blood. V usage is TRBV29-1 and J usage is TRBJ2-4, with D possibly TRBD1 on 6 matching bases. This sequence originates from a woman between 55 and 75 years old in good health. The CDR3 is CSVGPPGHNGYEQNF. Here the CDR3 DNA reads TGCAGCGTTGGGCCCCCGGGACACAATGGATACGAGCAGAACTTC.